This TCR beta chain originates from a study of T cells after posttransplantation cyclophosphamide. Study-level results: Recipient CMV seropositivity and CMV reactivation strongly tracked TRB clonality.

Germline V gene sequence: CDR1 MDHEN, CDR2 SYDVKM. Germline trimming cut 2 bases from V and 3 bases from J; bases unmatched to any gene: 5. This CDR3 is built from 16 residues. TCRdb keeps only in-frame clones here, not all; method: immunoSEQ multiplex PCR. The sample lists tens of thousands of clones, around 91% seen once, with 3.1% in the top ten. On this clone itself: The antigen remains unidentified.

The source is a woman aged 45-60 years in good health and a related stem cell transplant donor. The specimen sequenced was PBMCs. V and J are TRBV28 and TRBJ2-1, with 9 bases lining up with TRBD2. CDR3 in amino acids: CASSLPASGNYNEQFF. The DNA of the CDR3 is TGTGCCAGCAGTTTACCGGCTAGCGGGAACTACAATGAGCAGTTCTTC.